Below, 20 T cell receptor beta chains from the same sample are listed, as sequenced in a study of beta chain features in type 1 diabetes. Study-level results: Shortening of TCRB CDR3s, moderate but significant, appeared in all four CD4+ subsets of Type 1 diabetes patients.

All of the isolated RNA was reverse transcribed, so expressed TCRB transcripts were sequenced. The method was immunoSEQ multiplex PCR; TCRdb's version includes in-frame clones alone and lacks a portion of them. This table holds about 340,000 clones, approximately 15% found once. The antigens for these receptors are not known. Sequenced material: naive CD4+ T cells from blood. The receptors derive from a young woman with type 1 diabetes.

The CDR3 nucleotides are TGTGCCAGCTCAAGGGGACAGGGTGACCCCCAGCATTTT. Protein sequence: CASSRGQGDPQHF. This chain connects TRBV18 to TRBJ1-5, with 9 nucleotides matching TRBD1. The CDR3 has 13 amino acids. V shed 5 bases and J 10 bases; nucleotides not matched to a gene: 6. Germline-derived CDR1 and CDR2 are KGHSH and LQKENI.

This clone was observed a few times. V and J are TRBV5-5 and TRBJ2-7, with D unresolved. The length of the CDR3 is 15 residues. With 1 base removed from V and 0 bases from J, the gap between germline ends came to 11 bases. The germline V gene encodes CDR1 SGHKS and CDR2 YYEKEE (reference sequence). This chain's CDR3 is CASSLTGGRSYEQYV. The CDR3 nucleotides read TGTGCCAGCAGCTTGACCGGCGGCCGCTCCTACGAGCAGTACGTC.

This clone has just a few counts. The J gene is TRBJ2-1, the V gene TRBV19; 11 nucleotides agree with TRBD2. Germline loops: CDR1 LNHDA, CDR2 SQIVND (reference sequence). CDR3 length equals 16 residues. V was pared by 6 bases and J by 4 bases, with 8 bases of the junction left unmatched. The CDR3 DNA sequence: TGTGCCAGTAGCGTGGGTAGCGGGAGGGGTTACAATGAGCAGTTCTTC. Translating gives CASSVGSGRGYNEQFF.

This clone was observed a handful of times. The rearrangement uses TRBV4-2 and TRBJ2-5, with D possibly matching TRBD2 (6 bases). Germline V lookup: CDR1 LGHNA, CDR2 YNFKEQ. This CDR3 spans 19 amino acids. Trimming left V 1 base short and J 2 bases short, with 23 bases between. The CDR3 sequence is CASSQAPAGGGIEQETQYF. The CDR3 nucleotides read TGTGCCAGCAGCCAAGCTCCCGCCGGTGGGGGGATTGAGCAAGAGACCCAGTACTTC.

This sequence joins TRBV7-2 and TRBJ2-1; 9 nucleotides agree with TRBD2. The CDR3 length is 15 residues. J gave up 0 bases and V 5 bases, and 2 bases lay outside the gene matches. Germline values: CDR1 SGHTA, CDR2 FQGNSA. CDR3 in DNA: TGTGCCAGCAGCCTTAGCGGGAGCTCCTACAATGAGCAGTTCTTC. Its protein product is CASSLSGSSYNEQFF.

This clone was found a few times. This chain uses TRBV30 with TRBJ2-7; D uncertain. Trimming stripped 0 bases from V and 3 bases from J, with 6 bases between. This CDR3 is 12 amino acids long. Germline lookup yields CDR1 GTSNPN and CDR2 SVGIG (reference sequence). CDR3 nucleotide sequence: TGTGCCTGGAGTGTAAGAGGCTACGAGCAGTACTTC. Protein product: CAWSVRGYEQYF.

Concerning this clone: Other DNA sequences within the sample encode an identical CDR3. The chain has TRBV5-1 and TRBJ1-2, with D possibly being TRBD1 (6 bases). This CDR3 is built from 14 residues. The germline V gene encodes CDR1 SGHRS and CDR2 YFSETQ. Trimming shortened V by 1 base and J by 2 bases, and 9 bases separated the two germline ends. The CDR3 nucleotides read TGCGCCAGCAGCTTGACAGGGAAGAACTATGGCTACACCTTC. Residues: CASSLTGKNYGYTF. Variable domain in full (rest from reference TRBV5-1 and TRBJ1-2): KAGVTQTPRYLIKTRGQQVTLSCSPISGHRSVSWYQQTPGQGLQFLFEYFSETQRNKGNFPGRFSGRQFSNSRSEMNVSTLELGDSALYLCASSLTGKNYGYTFGSGTRLTVV.

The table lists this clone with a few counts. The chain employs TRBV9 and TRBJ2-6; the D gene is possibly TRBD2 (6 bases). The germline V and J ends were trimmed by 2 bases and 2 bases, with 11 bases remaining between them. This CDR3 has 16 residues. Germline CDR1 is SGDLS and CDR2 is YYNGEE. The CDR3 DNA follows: TGTGCCAGCAGCGTTTTTGGGGAGGCTGGGGCCAACGTCCTGACTTTC. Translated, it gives CASSVFGEAGANVLTF.

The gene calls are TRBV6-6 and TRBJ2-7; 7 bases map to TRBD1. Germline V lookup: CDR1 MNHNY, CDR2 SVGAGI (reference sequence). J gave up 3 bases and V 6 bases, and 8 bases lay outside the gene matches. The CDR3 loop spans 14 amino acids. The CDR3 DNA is TGTGCCAGCAGACCGACAGGGAGAAGCTACGAGCAGTACGTC. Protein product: CASRPTGRSYEQYV.

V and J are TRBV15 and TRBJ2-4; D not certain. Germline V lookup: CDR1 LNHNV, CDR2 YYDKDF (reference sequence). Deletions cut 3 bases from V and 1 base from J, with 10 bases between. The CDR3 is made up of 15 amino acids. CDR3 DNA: TGTGCCACCAGCAGGCCCTTCGCGGCCAAAAACATTCAGTACTTC. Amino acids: CATSRPFAAKNIQYF.

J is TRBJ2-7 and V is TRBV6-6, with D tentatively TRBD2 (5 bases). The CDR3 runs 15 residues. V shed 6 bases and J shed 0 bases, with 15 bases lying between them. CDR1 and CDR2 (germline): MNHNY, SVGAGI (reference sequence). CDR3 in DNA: TGTGCCAGCAGGAAAGGAGGCCCTCTCTCCTACGAGCAGTACGTC. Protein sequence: CASRKGGPLSYEQYV.

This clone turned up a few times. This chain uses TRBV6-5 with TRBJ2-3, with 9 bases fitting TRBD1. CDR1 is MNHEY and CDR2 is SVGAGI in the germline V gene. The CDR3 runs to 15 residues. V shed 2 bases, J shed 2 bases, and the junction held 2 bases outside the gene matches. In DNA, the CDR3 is TGTGCCAGCAGTTACCGGGACAGGGACACAGATACGCAGTATTTT. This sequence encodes CASSYRDRDTDTQYF.

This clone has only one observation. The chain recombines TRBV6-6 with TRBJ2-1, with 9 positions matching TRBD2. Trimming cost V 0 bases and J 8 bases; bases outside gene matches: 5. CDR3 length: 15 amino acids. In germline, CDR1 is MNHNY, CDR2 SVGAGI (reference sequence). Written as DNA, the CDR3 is TGTGCCAGCAGTTACTCGTCTAGCGGGAACTATGAGCAGTTCTTC. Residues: CASSYSSSGNYEQFF.

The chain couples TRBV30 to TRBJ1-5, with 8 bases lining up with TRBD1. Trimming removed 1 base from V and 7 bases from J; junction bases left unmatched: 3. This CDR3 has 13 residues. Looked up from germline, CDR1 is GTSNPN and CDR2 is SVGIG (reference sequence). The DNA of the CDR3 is TGTGCCTGGAGTGCACAGGGGGAACAGCCCCAGCATTTT. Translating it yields CAWSAQGEQPQHF.

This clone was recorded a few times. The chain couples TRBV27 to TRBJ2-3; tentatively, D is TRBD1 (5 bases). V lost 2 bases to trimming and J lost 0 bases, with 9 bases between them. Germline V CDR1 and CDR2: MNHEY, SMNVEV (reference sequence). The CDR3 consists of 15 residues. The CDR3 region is CASSLVRGSTDTQYF. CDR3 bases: TGTGCCAGCAGTTTAGTAAGGGGTAGCACAGATACGCAGTATTTT.

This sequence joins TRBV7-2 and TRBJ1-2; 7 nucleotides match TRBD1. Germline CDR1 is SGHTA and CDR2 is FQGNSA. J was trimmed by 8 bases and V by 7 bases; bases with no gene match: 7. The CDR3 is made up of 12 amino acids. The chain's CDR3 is CASTGTVEGYTF. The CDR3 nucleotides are TGTGCCAGCACCGGGACAGTCGAAGGCTACACCTTC.

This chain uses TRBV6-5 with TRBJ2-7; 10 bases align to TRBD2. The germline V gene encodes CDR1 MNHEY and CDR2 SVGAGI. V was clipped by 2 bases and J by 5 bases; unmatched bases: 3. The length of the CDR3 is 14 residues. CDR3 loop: CASSYGLAGDEQYF. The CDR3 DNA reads TGTGCCAGCAGTTACGGCCTAGCGGGAGACGAGCAGTACTTC.

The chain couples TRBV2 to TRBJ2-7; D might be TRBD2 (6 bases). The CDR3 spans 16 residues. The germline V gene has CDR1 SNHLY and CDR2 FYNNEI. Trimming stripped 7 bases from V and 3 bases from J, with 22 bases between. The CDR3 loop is CASTPEEQKGGYEQYF. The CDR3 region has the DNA TGTGCCAGCACTCCAGAAGAACAAAAGGGAGGCTACGAGCAGTACTTC.

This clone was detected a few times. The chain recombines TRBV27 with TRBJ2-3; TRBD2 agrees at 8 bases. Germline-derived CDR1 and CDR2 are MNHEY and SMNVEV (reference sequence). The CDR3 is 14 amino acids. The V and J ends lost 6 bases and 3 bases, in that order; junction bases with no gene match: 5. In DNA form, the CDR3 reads TGTGCCAGCAGGCGGGAGGATAGGACAGATACGCAGTATTTT. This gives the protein CASRREDRTDTQYF.

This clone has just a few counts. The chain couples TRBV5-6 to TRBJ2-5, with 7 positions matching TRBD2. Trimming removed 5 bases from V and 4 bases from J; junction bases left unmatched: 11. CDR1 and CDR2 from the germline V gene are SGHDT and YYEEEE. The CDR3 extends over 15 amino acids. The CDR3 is CASRSSGGVRETQYF. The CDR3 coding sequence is TGTGCCAGCAGATCCTCGGGGGGTGTCCGAGAGACCCAGTACTTC.